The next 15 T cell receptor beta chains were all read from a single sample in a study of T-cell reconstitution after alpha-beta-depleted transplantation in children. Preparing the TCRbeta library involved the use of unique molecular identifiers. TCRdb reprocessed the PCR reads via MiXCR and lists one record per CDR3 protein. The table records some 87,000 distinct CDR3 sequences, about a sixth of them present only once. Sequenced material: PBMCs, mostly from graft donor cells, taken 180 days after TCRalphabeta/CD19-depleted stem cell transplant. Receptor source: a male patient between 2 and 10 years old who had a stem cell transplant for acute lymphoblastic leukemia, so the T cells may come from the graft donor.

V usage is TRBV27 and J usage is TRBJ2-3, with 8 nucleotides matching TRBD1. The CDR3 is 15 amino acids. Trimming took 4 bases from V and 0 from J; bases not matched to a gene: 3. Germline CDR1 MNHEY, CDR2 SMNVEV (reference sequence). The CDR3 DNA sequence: TGTGCCAGCAGTTGGACAGGGTTTAGCACAGATACGCAGTATTTT. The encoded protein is CASSWTGFSTDTQYF.

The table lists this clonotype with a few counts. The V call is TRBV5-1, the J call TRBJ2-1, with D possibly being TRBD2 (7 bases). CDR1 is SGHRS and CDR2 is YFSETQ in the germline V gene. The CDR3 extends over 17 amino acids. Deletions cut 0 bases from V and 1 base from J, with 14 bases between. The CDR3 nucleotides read TGCGCCAGCAGCTTGGCGGGGGGCGTCAGGTCCTACAATGAGCAGTTCTTC. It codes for CASSLAGGVRSYNEQFF.

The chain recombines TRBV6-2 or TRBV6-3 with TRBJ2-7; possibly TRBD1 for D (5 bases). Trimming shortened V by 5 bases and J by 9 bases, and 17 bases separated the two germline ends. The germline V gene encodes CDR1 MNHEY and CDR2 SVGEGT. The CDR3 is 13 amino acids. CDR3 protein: CASSPSSGLRQYF. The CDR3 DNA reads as TGTGCCAGCAGTCCTTCCTCAGGGTTGCGGCAGTACTTC.

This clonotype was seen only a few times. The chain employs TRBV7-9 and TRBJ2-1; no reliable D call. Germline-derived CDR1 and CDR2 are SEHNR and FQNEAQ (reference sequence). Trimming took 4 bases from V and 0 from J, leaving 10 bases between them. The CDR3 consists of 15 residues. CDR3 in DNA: TGTGCCAGCAGCTCACCCCCGAGCTCCTACAATGAGCAGTTCTTC. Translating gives CASSSPPSSYNEQFF.

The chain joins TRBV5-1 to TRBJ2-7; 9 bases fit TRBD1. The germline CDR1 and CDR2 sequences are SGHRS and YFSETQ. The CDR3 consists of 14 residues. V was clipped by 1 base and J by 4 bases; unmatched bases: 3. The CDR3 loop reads CASSLWDRAYEQYF. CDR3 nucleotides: TGCGCCAGCAGCTTGTGGGACAGGGCTTACGAGCAGTACTTC.

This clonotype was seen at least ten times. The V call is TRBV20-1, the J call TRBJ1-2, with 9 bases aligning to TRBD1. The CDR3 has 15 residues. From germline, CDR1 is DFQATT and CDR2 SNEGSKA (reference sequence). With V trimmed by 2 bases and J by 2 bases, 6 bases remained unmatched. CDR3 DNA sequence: TGCAGTGCTAGACCCACAGGGGGCGAGAACTATGGCTACACCTTC. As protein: CSARPTGGENYGYTF.

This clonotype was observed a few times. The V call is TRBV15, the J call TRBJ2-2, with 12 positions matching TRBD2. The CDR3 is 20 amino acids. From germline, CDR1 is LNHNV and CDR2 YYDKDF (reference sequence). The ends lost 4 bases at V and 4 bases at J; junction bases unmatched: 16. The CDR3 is CATSITGLAGGRWPTGELFF. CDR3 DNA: TGTGCCACCAGCATCACCGGGCTAGCGGGGGGGCGGTGGCCCACCGGGGAGCTGTTTTTT.

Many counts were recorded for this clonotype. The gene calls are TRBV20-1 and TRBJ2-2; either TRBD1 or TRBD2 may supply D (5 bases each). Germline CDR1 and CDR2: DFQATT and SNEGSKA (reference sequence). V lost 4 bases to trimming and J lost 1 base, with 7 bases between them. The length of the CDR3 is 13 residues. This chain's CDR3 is CSANGGNTGELFF. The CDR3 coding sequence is TGCAGTGCTAATGGGGGGAACACCGGGGAGCTGTTTTTT.

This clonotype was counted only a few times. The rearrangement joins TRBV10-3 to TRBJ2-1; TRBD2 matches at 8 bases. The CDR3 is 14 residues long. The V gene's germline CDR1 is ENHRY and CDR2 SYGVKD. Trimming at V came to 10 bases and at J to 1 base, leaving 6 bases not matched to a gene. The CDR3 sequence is CASRGGRSYNEQFF. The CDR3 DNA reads TGTGCCAGCCGGGGGGGCCGATCCTACAATGAGCAGTTCTTC.

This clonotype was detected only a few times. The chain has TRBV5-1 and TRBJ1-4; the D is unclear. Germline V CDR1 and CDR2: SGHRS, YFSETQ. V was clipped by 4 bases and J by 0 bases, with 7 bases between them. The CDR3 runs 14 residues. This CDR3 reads CASSPLATNEKLFF. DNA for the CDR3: TGCGCCAGCAGCCCCTTAGCAACTAATGAAAAACTGTTTTTT.

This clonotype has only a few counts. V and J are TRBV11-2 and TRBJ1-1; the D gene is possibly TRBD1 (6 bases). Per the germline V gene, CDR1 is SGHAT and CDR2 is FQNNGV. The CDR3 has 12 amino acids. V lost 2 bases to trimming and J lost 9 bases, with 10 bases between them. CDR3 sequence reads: CASSLYRGQAFF. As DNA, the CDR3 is TGTGCCAGCAGCTTATACCGGGGGCAAGCTTTCTTT.

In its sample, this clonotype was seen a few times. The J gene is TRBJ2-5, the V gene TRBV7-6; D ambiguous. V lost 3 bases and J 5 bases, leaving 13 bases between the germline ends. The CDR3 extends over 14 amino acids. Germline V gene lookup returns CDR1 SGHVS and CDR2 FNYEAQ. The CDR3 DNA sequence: TGTGCCAGCAGCTTCCGACTTAGATGGGAGACCCAGTACTTC. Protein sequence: CASSFRLRWETQYF.

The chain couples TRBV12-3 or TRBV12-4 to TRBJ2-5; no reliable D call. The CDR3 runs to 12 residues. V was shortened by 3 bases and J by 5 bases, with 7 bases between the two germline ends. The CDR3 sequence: CASSFPGETQYF. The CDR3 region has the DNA TGTGCCAGCAGTTTTCCTGGGGAGACCCAGTACTTC.

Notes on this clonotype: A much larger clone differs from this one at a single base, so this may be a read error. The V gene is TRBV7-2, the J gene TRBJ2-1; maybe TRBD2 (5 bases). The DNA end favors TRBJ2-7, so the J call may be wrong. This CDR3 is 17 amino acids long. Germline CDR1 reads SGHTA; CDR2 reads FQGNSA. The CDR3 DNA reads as TGTGCCAGCAGCTTAGCTGATAGCGTCCTCTCCTACAATGAGCAGTACTTC. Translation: CASSLADSVLSYNEQYF.

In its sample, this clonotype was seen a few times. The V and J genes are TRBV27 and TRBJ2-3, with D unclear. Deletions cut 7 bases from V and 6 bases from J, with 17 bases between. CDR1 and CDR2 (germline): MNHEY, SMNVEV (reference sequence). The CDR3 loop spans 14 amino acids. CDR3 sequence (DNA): TGTGCCAGCACACCGAGACTCACCGGGGATACGCAGTATTTT. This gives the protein CASTPRLTGDTQYF.